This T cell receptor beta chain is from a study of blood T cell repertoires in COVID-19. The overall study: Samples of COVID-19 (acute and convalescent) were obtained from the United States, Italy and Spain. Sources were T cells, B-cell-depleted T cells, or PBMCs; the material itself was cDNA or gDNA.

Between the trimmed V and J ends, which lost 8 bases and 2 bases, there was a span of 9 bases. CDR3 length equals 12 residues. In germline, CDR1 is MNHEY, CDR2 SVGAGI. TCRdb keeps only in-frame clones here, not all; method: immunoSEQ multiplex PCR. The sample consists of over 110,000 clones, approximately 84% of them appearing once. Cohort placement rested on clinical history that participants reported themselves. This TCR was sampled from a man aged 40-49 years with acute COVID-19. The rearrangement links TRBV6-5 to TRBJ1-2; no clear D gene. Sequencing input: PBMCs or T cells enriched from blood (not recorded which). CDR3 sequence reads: CASSERNYGYTF. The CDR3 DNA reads TGTGCCAGCTCGGAGAGGAACTATGGCTACACCTTC.